Below are 29 T cell receptor beta chains sequenced from a single sample in a study of cytomegalovirus exposure and HLA in healthy donors. A multiplex PCR was run with 60 Vbeta primers and 13 Jbeta primers. The data were produced by immunoSEQ multiplex PCR, yet TCRdb's version contains in-frame clones alone and is incomplete. This table holds approximately 110,000 clones, around three quarters found once. Sequences were obtained from PBMCs. These receptors originate from a woman in her sixties in good health and CMV-seropositive.

This sequence joins TRBV9 and TRBJ2-3; 8 positions agree with TRBD2. The junction had 21 bases not matched to a gene; V was cut back by 7 bases and J by 5 bases. The CDR3 consists of 18 residues. Germline assignment: CDR1 SGDLS and CDR2 YYNGEE. The CDR3 nucleotides are TGTGCCAGCGCCGTGGGAAAGGGACGGGAGGGCCGAGGAGATACGCAGTATTTT. Its translation: CASAVGKGREGRGDTQYF.

The gene calls are TRBV5-5 and TRBJ2-7; 11 bases are a match to TRBD2. Germline CDR1 SGHKS, CDR2 YYEKEE (reference sequence). The V segment lost 2 bases and the J segment 5 bases; nucleotides outside the gene matches: 3. The CDR3 loop spans 14 amino acids. The CDR3 protein is CASSLLAGVHEQYF. The CDR3 DNA reads TGTGCCAGCAGCTTACTAGCGGGAGTCCACGAGCAGTACTTC.

This clone has only one observation. CDR3 sequence (DNA): TGTGCCCTCTCGGGGAGTAGCGGGGCGTTAGATACGCAGTATTTT. Translated, it gives CALSGSSGALDTQYF. This chain connects TRBV10-3 to TRBJ2-3; TRBD2 agrees at 8 bases. The CDR3 sequence is 15 residues long. V lost 11 bases and J lost 5; bases outside the gene matches: 15. Germline V gene lookup returns CDR1 ENHRY and CDR2 SYGVKD.

The chain's CDR3 is CASSQLLTSAADTQYF. In DNA form, the CDR3 reads TGCGCCAGCAGCCAACTCCTGACTAGCGCGGCAGATACGCAGTATTTT. V and J are TRBV4-1 and TRBJ2-3, with TRBD2 matching over 8 bases. There are 16 residues in the CDR3. Germline V gives CDR1 MGHRA, CDR2 YSYEKL. The J segment lost 4 bases and the V segment lost 2 bases, leaving 8 bases of the junction unmatched.

This chain links TRBV11-3 with TRBJ2-1, with D perhaps matching TRBD2 (6 bases). Trimming pared 5 bases from V and 10 bases from J, leaving 27 bases between. The CDR3 contains 17 residues. Germline V gene sequence: CDR1 SGHNT, CDR2 YENEEA. CDR3 nucleotides: TGTGCCAGCAGCCTAGTCGAGGTACCGGGAGAAGGCGGGGAGCAGTTCTTC. It yields the protein CASSLVEVPGEGGEQFF.

This clone was seen more than once but under ten times. V and J are TRBV9 and TRBJ1-1, with TRBD1 as a possible D gene (5 bases). V was shortened by 4 bases and J by 0 bases, with 16 bases between the two germline ends. Germline V gene sequence: CDR1 SGDLS, CDR2 YYNGEE. This CDR3 region has 16 residues. CDR3 nucleotide sequence: TGTGCCAGCAGCCTCCGGGGGGGAGCCATGAACACTGAAGCTTTCTTT. Its protein is CASSLRGGAMNTEAFF.

The V gene is TRBV7-3, the J gene TRBJ1-2; D gene unclear. V gave up 5 bases and J gave up 0 bases, with 7 bases separating them. Germline values: CDR1 SGHTA, CDR2 FQGTGA. The CDR3 is made up of 13 amino acids. CDR3 in DNA: TGTGCCAGCAGCCCCCAGGCTAACTATGGCTACACCTTC. Translated: CASSPQANYGYTF.

J is TRBJ1-2 and V is TRBV27, with 9 bases aligning to TRBD1. Germline V gene data show CDR1 as MNHEY and CDR2 as SMNVEV (reference sequence). V shed 5 bases and J 8 bases; nucleotides not matched to a gene: 9. The CDR3 runs to 14 residues. The CDR3 sequence is CASSTTGTGLGYTF. CDR3 coding DNA: TGTGCCAGCAGTACCACCGGGACAGGGTTGGGCTACACCTTC.

V gene TRBV5-1 combines with J gene TRBJ2-3, with 8 bases aligning to TRBD1. Losses at the gene ends were 1 base for V and 0 bases for J; bases not matched to a gene: 4. The CDR3 spans 16 residues. Germline CDR1 SGHRS, CDR2 YFSETQ. The CDR3 sequence is CASSLYQGASTDTQYF. As DNA, the CDR3 is TGCGCCAGCAGCTTGTATCAGGGGGCGAGCACAGATACGCAGTATTTT.

This chain connects TRBV27 to TRBJ2-3; possible D gene TRBD2, 6 bases. With 8 bases removed from V and 0 bases from J, the gap between germline ends came to 15 bases. Looked up from germline, CDR1 is MNHEY and CDR2 is SMNVEV (reference sequence). This CDR3 spans 15 amino acids. The CDR3 DNA reads as TGTGCCAGCCGGGCGGGGCTCACAAGCACAGATACGCAGTATTTT. Amino acids: CASRAGLTSTDTQYF.

The V call is TRBV19, the J call TRBJ2-1, with 16 bases matching TRBD2. V trimming: 4 bases; J trimming: 9 bases; junction bases outside the gene matches: 6. The CDR3 covers 16 residues. CDR1 and CDR2 (germline): LNHDA, SQIVND (reference sequence). The CDR3 protein is CASSRGLAGGPSEQFF. In DNA form, the CDR3 reads TGTGCCAGTAGTAGGGGACTAGCGGGAGGGCCGAGTGAGCAGTTCTTC.

This clone was seen once. The rearrangement links TRBV4-1 to TRBJ2-1, with 10 nucleotides matching TRBD1. The CDR3 loop spans 16 amino acids. The trim removed 3 bases at V and 7 bases at J, leaving 9 bases unmatched. From germline, CDR1 is MGHRA and CDR2 YSYEKL. The CDR3 is CASSQPGQGSMNEQFF. CDR3 bases: TGCGCCAGCAGCCAGCCGGGACAGGGGTCTATGAATGAGCAGTTCTTC.

The chain couples TRBV6-5 to TRBJ2-7, with D possibly matching TRBD1 (6 bases). Germline values: CDR1 MNHEY, CDR2 SVGAGI. V dropped 2 bases and J dropped 4 bases, with 12 bases sitting between them. The CDR3 is 14 residues long. In DNA form, the CDR3 reads TGTGCCAGCAGTTACGAACAGGGACCGTACGAGCAGTACTTC. This codes for CASSYEQGPYEQYF.

The chain employs TRBV7-3 and TRBJ2-5, with 9 positions matching TRBD2. Germline V gene data show CDR1 as SGHTA and CDR2 as FQGTGA. The CDR3 runs 14 residues. V trimming: 4 bases; J trimming: 4 bases; junction bases outside the gene matches: 4. CDR3 nucleotide sequence: TGTGCCAGCAGCTCAGCGGGGGGCGGAGAGACCCAGTACTTC. It translates to CASSSAGGGETQYF.

The chain carries TRBV7-6 and TRBJ2-2; TRBD1 matches 10 bases. CDR1 and CDR2 from the germline V gene are SGHVS and FNYEAQ. The CDR3 sequence is 14 residues long. The trim removed 11 bases at V and 1 base at J, leaving 4 bases unmatched. The CDR3 DNA follows: TGTGCCTGCCGGGACAGGGGGAACACCGGGGAGCTGTTTTTT. Translated, it gives CACRDRGNTGELFF. The entire variable domain, with the rest obtained from reference TRBV7-6 and TRBJ2-2, is as follows: GAGVSQSPRYKVTKRGQDVALRCDPISGHVSLYWYRQALGQGPEFLTYFNYEAQQDKSGLPNDRFSAERPEGSISTLTIQRTEQRDSAMYRCACRDRGNTGELFFGEGSRLTVL.

This chain connects TRBV2 to TRBJ1-5, with 9 bases that match TRBD1. The length of the CDR3 is 14 residues. Germline CDR1 SNHLY, CDR2 FYNNEI. V dropped 6 bases and J dropped 7; count of bases not matched to a gene: 7. CDR3 amino acids: CASRQTGGRQPQHF. CDR3 sequence (DNA): TGTGCCAGCAGACAGACAGGGGGTCGGCAGCCCCAGCATTTT.

This clone has more than one count but fewer than ten. The chain employs TRBV2 and TRBJ2-3; D not certain. The CDR3 contains 14 residues. Germline values: CDR1 SNHLY, CDR2 FYNNEI. Trimming took 7 bases from V and 6 from J, leaving 17 bases between them. CDR3 in DNA: TGTGCCAGCAAAATGAGGAGTTTTGCCGATACGCAGTATTTT. Translated: CASKMRSFADTQYF.

The chain has TRBV19 and TRBJ1-2; 12 bases map to TRBD1. The CDR3 is made up of 15 amino acids. Germline loops: CDR1 LNHDA, CDR2 SQIVND (reference sequence). V lost 7 bases, J lost 8 bases, and 11 bases stayed unmatched. CDR3 sequence: CASTLPGQGARGYTF. CDR3 nucleotide sequence: TGTGCCAGTACCCTTCCGGGACAGGGGGCGCGAGGCTACACCTTC.

This clone showed up just a few times. This chain joins TRBV5-4 and TRBJ2-1, with D perhaps TRBD1 (5 bases). Germline V gene lookup returns CDR1 SGHNT and CDR2 YYREEE (reference sequence). V was cut by 0 bases and J by 3 bases, with 10 bases left in between. This CDR3 comprises 15 residues. CDR3 DNA sequence: TGTGCCAGCAGCTTGGAGCCAGGGAACTACAATGAGCAGTTCTTC. This encodes CASSLEPGNYNEQFF.

The chain carries TRBV6-1 and TRBJ2-5, with D tentatively TRBD1 (6 bases). The end of the DNA fits TRBJ2-7 better, so the J call may be wrong. The CDR3 has 15 residues. Germline V CDR1 and CDR2: MNHNS, SASEGT. CDR3 nucleotides: TGTGCCAGCAGTGTGGACAGTTCCAACTCCTACGAGCAGTACTTC. Its protein product is CASSVDSSNSYEQYF.

This clone was seen once. V gene TRBV30 combines with J gene TRBJ1-1; no firm D call. This CDR3 has 12 residues. Between the trimmed V and J ends, which lost 4 bases and 7 bases, there was a span of 13 bases. Germline CDR1 reads GTSNPN; CDR2 reads SVGIG (reference sequence). The CDR3 sequence: CAWTLSTIEAFF. The CDR3 DNA is TGTGCCTGGACATTAAGCACCATTGAAGCTTTCTTT.

The chain carries TRBV7-2 and TRBJ2-2; 9 nucleotides agree with TRBD2. V dropped 1 base and J dropped 1; count of bases not matched to a gene: 4. Germline V gene sequence: CDR1 SGHTA, CDR2 FQGNSA. This CDR3 is 17 amino acids long. CDR3: CASSLGVSGGNTGELFF. The CDR3 DNA reads as TGTGCCAGCAGCTTAGGGGTTAGCGGGGGGAACACCGGGGAGCTGTTTTTT.

The V call is TRBV14, the J call TRBJ2-7; a possible D gene is TRBD1 (6 bases). The V gene lost 0 bases and the J gene lost 3 bases, with 12 bases spanning the gap. The germline V gene encodes CDR1 SGHDN and CDR2 FVKESK. The CDR3 consists of 15 residues. The CDR3 DNA follows: TGTGCCAGCAGCCAAGATGGGATACAGGGCTACGAGCAGTACTTC. Its protein is CASSQDGIQGYEQYF.

The J gene is TRBJ2-7, the V gene TRBV15; 8 positions agree with TRBD1. The V and J ends lost 2 bases and 2 bases, in that order; junction bases with no gene match: 8. Germline CDR1 is LNHNV and CDR2 is YYDKDF (reference sequence). This CDR3 has 16 residues. CDR3 protein: CATSRHTGTGTYEQYF. CDR3 nucleotides: TGTGCCACCAGCAGACACACCGGGACAGGCACCTACGAGCAGTACTTC.

This clone was found once. The chain combines TRBV19 with TRBJ1-1, with 11 bases aligning to TRBD1. The CDR3 runs 14 residues. The germline V gene encodes CDR1 LNHDA and CDR2 SQIVND (reference sequence). With 7 bases clipped from V and 10 bases from J, the junction kept 11 bases outside the gene matches. The CDR3 spells CASKDRGLGIGAFF. The CDR3 nucleotides are TGTGCCAGTAAGGACAGGGGGCTGGGCATTGGAGCTTTCTTT.

This clone was observed a handful of times. The V call is TRBV7-9, the J call TRBJ2-6; a possible D gene is TRBD2 (5 bases). V lost 1 base and J lost 6, with 10 bases in between. Germline CDR1 SEHNR, CDR2 FQNEAQ (reference sequence). There are 15 residues in the CDR3. In DNA form, the CDR3 reads TGTGCCAGCAGCTTAGGGGCGGGTGCGGCCAACGTCCTGACTTTC. This gives the protein CASSLGAGAANVLTF.

The chain is built from TRBV27 and TRBJ2-3, with a weak D call TRBD2 (6 bases). CDR1 MNHEY and CDR2 SMNVEV come from the germline V gene (reference sequence). The CDR3 has 16 amino acids. Trimming left V 3 bases short and J 6 bases short, with 19 bases between. The CDR3 DNA reads as TGTGCCAGCAGTTTGAGAGGACCGGGAGCGGCGGATACGCAGTATTTT. This encodes CASSLRGPGAADTQYF.

The rearrangement uses TRBV11-2 and TRBJ1-1, with a tentative D call TRBD1 (6 bases). Germline V gives CDR1 SGHAT, CDR2 FQNNGV. This CDR3 region has 14 residues. Trimming took off 5 bases at V and 4 bases at J, with 14 bases between the two ends. The CDR3 DNA reads TGTGCCAGCAGCCCCACAGGGTCGGGCACTGAAGCTTTCTTT. It yields the protein CASSPTGSGTEAFF.

This clone was recorded a few times. The chain has TRBV18 and TRBJ1-2; perhaps TRBD1 as D (5 bases). The length of the CDR3 is 16 residues. V was pared by 3 bases and J by 7 bases, with 21 bases between. The germline V gene has CDR1 KGHSH and CDR2 LQKENI. The CDR3 DNA is TGTGCCAGCTCACCTAGCCTCGAAGCAGGGAGGGCTGGCTACACCTTC. This gives the protein CASSPSLEAGRAGYTF.